What follows is one TCR beta chain and its context. Its antigen is not known. From germline, CDR1 is SGDLS and CDR2 YYNGEE. This CDR3 region has 14 residues. Reanalyzing the 5' RACE reads, TCRdb keeps one entry per CDR3 protein, without DNA. There are 300,000 to 500,000 distinct CDR3 sequences in the sample, with around 10% held by the top ten. The entry originates in a study of T cells expressing NK-cell markers. Findings and caveats of the study: Of the CD8+ T cells in roughly 6 donors, roughly 1.0-7.5% belonged to dominant NKG2C+ clonotypes. In four donors, these clonotypes also led the CD3+CD56-NKG2C+ fraction.

The sequenced sample was blood T cells: a sorted CD56 or NKG2C T cell subset, CD4+ or CD8+ T cells, or bulk PBMC T cells (not recorded which). The clonotype comes from a woman between 50 and 59 years old in good health. The chain carries TRBV9 and TRBJ2-5; checking the TCRdb D call of TRBD1 is not possible without DNA. The CDR3 spells CASSPRQGLETQYF. The full variable domain, in which reference TRBV9 and TRBJ2-5 provide the parts outside the CDR3, is DSGVTQTPKHLITATGQRVTLRCSPRSGDLSVYWYQQSLDQGLQFLIQYYNGEERAKGNILERFSAQQFPDLHSELNLSSLELGDSALYFCASSPRQGLETQYFGPGTRLLVL.